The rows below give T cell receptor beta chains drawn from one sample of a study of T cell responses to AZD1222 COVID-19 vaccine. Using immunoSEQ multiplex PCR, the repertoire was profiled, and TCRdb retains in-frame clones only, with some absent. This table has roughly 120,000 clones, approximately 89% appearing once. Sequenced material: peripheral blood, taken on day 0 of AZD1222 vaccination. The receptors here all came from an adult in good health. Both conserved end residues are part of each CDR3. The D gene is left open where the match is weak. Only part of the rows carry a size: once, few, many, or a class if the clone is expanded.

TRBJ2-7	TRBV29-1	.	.	CSVEGTMYEQYF	TGCAGCGTTGAAGGGACTATGTACGAGCAGTACTTC
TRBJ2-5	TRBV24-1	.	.	CATSFPALQETQYF	TGTGCCACCAGCTTTCCAGCCCTCCAAGAGACCCAGTACTTC
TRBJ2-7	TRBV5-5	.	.	CASSLVTLTPSYEQYF	TGTGCCAGCAGCTTGGTCACACTTACTCCATCCTACGAGCAGTACTTC
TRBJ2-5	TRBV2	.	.	CASSVFGEETQYF	TGTGCCAGCAGTGTATTCGGAGAAGAGACCCAGTACTTC
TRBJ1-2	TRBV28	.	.	CASRLGNYGYTF	TGTGCCAGCAGACTCGGTAACTATGGCTACACCTTC
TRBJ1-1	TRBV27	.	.	CASRPIGTDTEAFF	TGTGCCAGCAGACCAATCGGGACGGACACTGAAGCTTTCTTT
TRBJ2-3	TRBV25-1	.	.	CASSGSNTDTQYF	TGTGCCAGCAGTGGGTCTAACACAGATACGCAGTATTTT
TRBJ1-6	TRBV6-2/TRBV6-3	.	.	CASSYSMGSRDSPLHF	TGTGCCAGCAGTTACTCGATGGGCTCGAGGGATTCACCCCTCCACTTT
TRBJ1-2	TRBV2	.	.	CASALSNYGYTF	TGTGCGAGCGCTCTTTCTAACTATGGCTACACCTTC
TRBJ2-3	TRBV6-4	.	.	CASSGGGDTDTQYF	TGTGCCAGCAGTGGAGGGGGGGACACAGATACGCAGTATTTT
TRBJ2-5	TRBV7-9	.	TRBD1	CASSKSGGRQETQYF	TGTGCCAGCAGTAAATCAGGGGGTCGGCAAGAGACCCAGTACTTC
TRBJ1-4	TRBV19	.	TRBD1	CASSISGQGGEKLFF	TGTGCCAGTAGTATTTCCGGACAGGGGGGAGAAAAACTGTTTTTT
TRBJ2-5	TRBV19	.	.	CASTSGTPQETQYF	TGTGCCAGTACCTCCGGGACACCGCAAGAGACCCAGTACTTC
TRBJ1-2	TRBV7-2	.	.	CASSLGGGKLLGYTF	TGTGCCAGCAGCTTAGGGGGGGGAAAACTTCTCGGCTACACCTTC
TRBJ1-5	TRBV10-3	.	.	CAISDDGLYSNQPQHF	TGTGCCATCAGTGATGACGGGCTCTACAGCAATCAGCCCCAGCATTTT
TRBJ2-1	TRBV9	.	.	CASSPRTDQGGEQFF	TGTGCCAGCAGCCCAAGGACGGACCAGGGTGGTGAGCAGTTCTTC
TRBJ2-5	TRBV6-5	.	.	CASRTLGAGEETQYF	TGTGCCAGCAGGACGTTGGGGGCGGGGGAAGAGACCCAGTACTTC
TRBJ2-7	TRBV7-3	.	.	CASSTGPGTYEQYF	TGTGCCAGCAGCACGGGACCTGGCACCTACGAGCAGTACTTC
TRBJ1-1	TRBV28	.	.	CASSFPGNTEAFF	TGTGCCAGCAGTTTCCCCGGGAACACTGAAGCTTTCTTT
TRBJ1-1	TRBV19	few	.	CASSMPWGEAFF	TGTGCCAGTAGTATGCCGTGGGGTGAAGCTTTCTTT
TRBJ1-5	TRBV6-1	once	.	CASSDGGGGGQPQHF	TGTGCCAGCAGTGACGGGGGGGGCGGGGGTCAGCCCCAGCATTTT
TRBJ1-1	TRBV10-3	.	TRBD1	CAIGRGTGGRAEAFF	TGTGCCATAGGCCGGGGGACAGGGGGAAGGGCTGAAGCTTTCTTT
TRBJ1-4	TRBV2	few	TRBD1	CASSSDDRGKLFF	TGTGCCAGCAGTTCGGACGACAGGGGAAAACTGTTTTTT
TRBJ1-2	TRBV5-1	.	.	CASSPPGPGWYGYTF	TGCGCCAGCAGCCCACCGGGCCCCGGGTGGTATGGCTACACCTTC
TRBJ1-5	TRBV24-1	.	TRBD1	CATSDSTGLSNQPQHF	TGTGCCACCAGTGATTCGACAGGGCTTAGCAATCAGCCCCAGCATTTT
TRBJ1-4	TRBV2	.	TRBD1	CASRTQGASVEKLFF	TGTGCCAGCCGCACACAGGGGGCATCAGTTGAAAAACTGTTTTTT
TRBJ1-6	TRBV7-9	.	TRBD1	CASSLEQGNSPLHF	TGTGCCAGCAGCTTAGAACAGGGGAATTCACCCCTCCACTTT
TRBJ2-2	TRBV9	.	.	CASSFRDSNTGELFF	TGTGCCAGCAGCTTCCGGGACTCCAACACCGGGGAGCTGTTTTTT
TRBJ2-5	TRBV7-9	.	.	CASSLGLLYQETQYF	TGTGCCAGCAGCTTAGGACTCTTGTACCAAGAGACCCAGTACTTC
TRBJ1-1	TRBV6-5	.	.	CASISNTEAFF	TGTGCCAGCATCTCTAACACTGAAGCTTTCTTT
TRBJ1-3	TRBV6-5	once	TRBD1	CASSDRGLSGNTIYF	TGTGCCAGCTCGGACAGGGGGCTGTCTGGAAACACCATATATTTT
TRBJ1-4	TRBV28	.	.	CATLSATNEKLFF	TGTGCCACCCTAAGTGCAACTAATGAAAAACTGTTTTTT
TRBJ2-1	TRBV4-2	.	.	CASSQDLGNSYNEQFF	TGTGCCAGCAGCCAAGATCTGGGAAACTCCTACAATGAGCAGTTCTTC
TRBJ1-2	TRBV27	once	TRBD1	CASSLSRQGYGYTF	TGTGCCAGCAGTTTATCAAGACAGGGCTATGGCTACACCTTC
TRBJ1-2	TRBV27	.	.	CASSLLGGSNYGYTF	TGTGCCAGCAGTTTACTCGGGGGTTCGAACTATGGCTACACCTTC
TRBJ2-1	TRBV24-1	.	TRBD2	CATSGGLAGGRSEQFF	TGTGCCACCAGTGGCGGACTAGCGGGGGGTCGGAGTGAGCAGTTCTTC
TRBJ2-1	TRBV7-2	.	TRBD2	CASSLDPGGIEQFF	TGTGCCAGCAGCTTAGACCCGGGGGGAATTGAGCAGTTCTTC
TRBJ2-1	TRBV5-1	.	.	CASSGMDSNEQFF	TGCGCCAGCAGCGGAATGGACAGCAATGAGCAGTTCTTC
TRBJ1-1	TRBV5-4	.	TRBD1	CASSPQDRGLLGNTEAFF	TGTGCCAGCAGCCCGCAGGACAGGGGGCTTCTGGGGAACACTGAAGCTTTCTTT
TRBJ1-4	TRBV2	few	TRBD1	CASTPGQGNEKLFF	TGTGCCAGCACTCCGGGACAGGGTAATGAAAAACTGTTTTTT
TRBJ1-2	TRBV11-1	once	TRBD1	CASSLLDRAGYGYTF	TGTGCCAGCAGCTTACTAGACAGGGCCGGCTATGGCTACACCTTC
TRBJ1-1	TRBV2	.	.	CASSARDPQIMNTEAFF	TGTGCCAGCAGTGCCAGGGATCCACAAATTATGAACACTGAAGCTTTCTTT
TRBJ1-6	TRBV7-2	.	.	CASSLRETDSPLHF	TGTGCCAGCAGCTTACGGGAGACGGATTCACCCCTCCACTTT
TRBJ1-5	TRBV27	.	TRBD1	CASSVRQGGNQPQHF	TGTGCCAGCAGCGTTCGACAGGGTGGCAATCAGCCCCAGCATTTT
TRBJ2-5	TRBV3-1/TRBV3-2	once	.	CASSQVNSKETQYF	TGTGCCAGCAGCCAAGTAAACAGTAAAGAGACCCAGTACTTC
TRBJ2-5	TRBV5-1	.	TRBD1	CASSYRGMRETQYF	TGCGCCAGCAGCTACAGGGGGATGCGAGAGACCCAGTACTTC
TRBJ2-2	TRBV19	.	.	CASSRQGRLGGGANTGELFF	TGTGCCAGTAGCAGACAGGGCCGGTTGGGCGGGGGAGCGAACACCGGGGAGCTGTTTTTT
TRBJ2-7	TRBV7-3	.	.	CASSLSQGPYEQYF	TGTGCCAGCAGCTTAAGTCAGGGGCCCTACGAGCAGTACTTC
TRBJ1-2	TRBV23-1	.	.	CASSQSRTDYGYTF	TGCGCCAGCAGTCAATCTAGGACAGACTATGGCTACACCTTC
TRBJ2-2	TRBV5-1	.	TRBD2	CASSLAGTSGGARELFF	TGCGCCAGCAGCTTGGCCGGGACTAGCGGGGGGGCCCGGGAGCTGTTTTTT
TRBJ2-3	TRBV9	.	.	CASSPDLVEADTQYF	TGTGCCAGCAGCCCCGACTTGGTGGAGGCAGATACGCAGTATTTT
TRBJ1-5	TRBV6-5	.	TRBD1	CASSLGQGVQPQHF	TGTGCCAGCAGTCTAGGACAGGGGGTCCAGCCCCAGCATTTT
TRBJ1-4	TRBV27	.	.	CPSVGAKAEKLFF	TGTCCCTCGGTGGGGGCGAAAGCTGAAAAACTGTTTTTT
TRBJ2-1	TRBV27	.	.	CASSLGGNEQFF	TGTGCCAGCTCTTTAGGGGGGAATGAGCAGTTCTTC
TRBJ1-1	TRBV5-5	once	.	CASSLGLEAFF	TGTGCCAGCAGCCTAGGACTCGAAGCTTTCTTT
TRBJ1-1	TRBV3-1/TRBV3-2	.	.	CASSLASYQMNTEAFF	TGTGCCAGCAGCCTCGCGTCCTATCAGATGAACACTGAAGCTTTCTTT
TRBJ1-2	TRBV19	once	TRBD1	CATQTGDTAGYTF	TGTGCCACCCAAACAGGGGATACGGCTGGCTACACCTTC
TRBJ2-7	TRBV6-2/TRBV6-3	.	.	CASSSIRTALGPYEQYF	TGTGCCAGCAGCTCCATTAGAACGGCGCTAGGGCCCTACGAGCAGTACTTC
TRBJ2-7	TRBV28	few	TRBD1	CAAYDRGLGEQYF	TGTGCCGCATACGACAGGGGGCTTGGCGAGCAGTACTTC
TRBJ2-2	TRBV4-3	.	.	CASSHNTAITGELFF	TGCGCCAGCAGCCATAATACAGCTATCACCGGGGAGCTGTTTTTT